This entry lists 5 T cell receptor beta chains sequenced from one sample in a study of breast tumors, draining lymph nodes, adjacent tissues. The lymph nodes were axillary draining lymph nodes from breast cancer patients. TCRdb analysed the multiplex PCR reads with MiXCR anew, one entry per CDR3 protein. This sample has around 230,000 distinct CDR3 sequences, with under 40% found just once. Sequenced sample: axillary lymph node tissue. The receptors stem from a female donor with breast cancer. Some clones in this sample may be carry-over from other donors' samples.

This clonotype was detected only a few times. V gene TRBV25-1 combines with J gene TRBJ2-4, with D perhaps matching TRBD1 or TRBD2 (5 bases each). V was shortened by 8 bases and J by 1 base, with 27 bases between the two germline ends. The germline gives CDR1 MGHDK, CDR2 SYGVNS. CDR3 length equals 19 residues. The CDR3, as DNA: TGTGCCAGCCACTCTCGGGGCGGGTCTGCCGTAGGGGCCAAAAACATTCAGTACTTC. It codes for CASHSRGGSAVGAKNIQYF.

Ten or more counts support this clonotype. The V and J genes are TRBV10-3 and TRBJ1-3; TRBD1 aligns across 8 bases. The CDR3 spans 13 residues. The V and J ends lost 8 bases and 2 bases, in that order; junction bases with no gene match: 2. Germline lookup yields CDR1 ENHRY and CDR2 SYGVKD. Written as DNA, the CDR3 is TGTGCCATCCAGGGGGCGCCTGGAAACACCATATATTTT. Encoded protein: CAIQGAPGNTIYF.

Concerning this clonotype itself: An end of the junction does not agree with germline; a read error may underlie this. The V gene is TRBV6-5, the J gene TRBJ2-5; TRBD1 or TRBD2 may be the D gene (6 bases each). CDR1 is MNHEY and CDR2 is SVGAGI in the germline V gene. This CDR3 has 16 residues. The CDR3 DNA reads TGTGCCAGCAGTCACTCATTGGAGGGGGGTTACGAGACCCAGTACTTC. Translation gives CASSHSLEGGYETQYF.

This clonotype has a handful of counts. The chain links TRBV18 to TRBJ2-5; D possibly corresponds to TRBD2 (5 bases). The CDR3 contains 15 residues. V lost 3 bases and J lost 5, with 16 bases in between. From germline, CDR1 is KGHSH and CDR2 LQKENI. The CDR3 DNA is TGTGCCAGCTCACCCAACACGGGGTTGGGTGAGACCCAGTACTTC. This codes for CASSPNTGLGETQYF.

Ten or more counts support this clonotype. The genes are TRBV7-2 and TRBJ2-3; 7 bases agree with TRBD2. V was clipped by 3 bases and J by 4 bases; unmatched bases: 7. From germline, CDR1 is SGHTA and CDR2 FQGNSA. The CDR3 contains 15 residues. Written as DNA, the CDR3 is TGTGCCAGCAGCTTTGTGGGGGGGTTCTCAGATACGCAGTATTTT. This codes for CASSFVGGFSDTQYF. The full variable domain, with the rest looked up from reference TRBV7-2 and TRBJ2-3, is GAGVSQSPSNKVTEKGKDVELRCDPISGHTALYWYRQSLGQGLEFLIYFQGNSAPDKSGLPSDRFSAERTGGSVSTLTIQRTQQEDSAVYLCASSFVGGFSDTQYFGPGTRLTVL.